This T cell receptor beta chain was identified during a study of T-cell memory formation after mild COVID-19. Findings and limits, study-wide: Largely, contracting CD4+ clones fell within CM and EM, and contracting CD8+ clones within EMRA. What remained unconfirmed was the SARS-CoV-2 specificity of second-wave clones peaking on day 37.

A word on this clonotype: Its antigen is undetermined. One end of the junction fails to match germline, which may point to a read error.

TCR alpha and TCR beta cDNA libraries carrying sample barcodes and UMIs came from 5'RACE with constant-segment primers. Each CDR3 protein is one row after TCRdb ran MiXCR on the 5' RACE reads. Counted here are about 290,000 distinct CDR3 sequences, around a sixth occurring once; the ten biggest clones make up over 20%. This CDR3 has 14 residues. Per germline, CDR1 MDHEN and CDR2 SYDVKM. The sequencing sample was made of PBMCs or a T cell subset sorted from them (not recorded which). The chain is built from TRBV28 and TRBJ2-2, with D perhaps matching TRBD2 (5 bases). The receptor was derived from a man aged 18 to 29 who had mild COVID-19 (a few samples of this study predate the infection). Cell type and time point are not known. The CDR3 reads CDSSLTGKERELFF. The CDR3 nucleotides are TGTGACAGCAGTTTAACGGGGAAAGAAAGGGAGCTGTTTTTT.